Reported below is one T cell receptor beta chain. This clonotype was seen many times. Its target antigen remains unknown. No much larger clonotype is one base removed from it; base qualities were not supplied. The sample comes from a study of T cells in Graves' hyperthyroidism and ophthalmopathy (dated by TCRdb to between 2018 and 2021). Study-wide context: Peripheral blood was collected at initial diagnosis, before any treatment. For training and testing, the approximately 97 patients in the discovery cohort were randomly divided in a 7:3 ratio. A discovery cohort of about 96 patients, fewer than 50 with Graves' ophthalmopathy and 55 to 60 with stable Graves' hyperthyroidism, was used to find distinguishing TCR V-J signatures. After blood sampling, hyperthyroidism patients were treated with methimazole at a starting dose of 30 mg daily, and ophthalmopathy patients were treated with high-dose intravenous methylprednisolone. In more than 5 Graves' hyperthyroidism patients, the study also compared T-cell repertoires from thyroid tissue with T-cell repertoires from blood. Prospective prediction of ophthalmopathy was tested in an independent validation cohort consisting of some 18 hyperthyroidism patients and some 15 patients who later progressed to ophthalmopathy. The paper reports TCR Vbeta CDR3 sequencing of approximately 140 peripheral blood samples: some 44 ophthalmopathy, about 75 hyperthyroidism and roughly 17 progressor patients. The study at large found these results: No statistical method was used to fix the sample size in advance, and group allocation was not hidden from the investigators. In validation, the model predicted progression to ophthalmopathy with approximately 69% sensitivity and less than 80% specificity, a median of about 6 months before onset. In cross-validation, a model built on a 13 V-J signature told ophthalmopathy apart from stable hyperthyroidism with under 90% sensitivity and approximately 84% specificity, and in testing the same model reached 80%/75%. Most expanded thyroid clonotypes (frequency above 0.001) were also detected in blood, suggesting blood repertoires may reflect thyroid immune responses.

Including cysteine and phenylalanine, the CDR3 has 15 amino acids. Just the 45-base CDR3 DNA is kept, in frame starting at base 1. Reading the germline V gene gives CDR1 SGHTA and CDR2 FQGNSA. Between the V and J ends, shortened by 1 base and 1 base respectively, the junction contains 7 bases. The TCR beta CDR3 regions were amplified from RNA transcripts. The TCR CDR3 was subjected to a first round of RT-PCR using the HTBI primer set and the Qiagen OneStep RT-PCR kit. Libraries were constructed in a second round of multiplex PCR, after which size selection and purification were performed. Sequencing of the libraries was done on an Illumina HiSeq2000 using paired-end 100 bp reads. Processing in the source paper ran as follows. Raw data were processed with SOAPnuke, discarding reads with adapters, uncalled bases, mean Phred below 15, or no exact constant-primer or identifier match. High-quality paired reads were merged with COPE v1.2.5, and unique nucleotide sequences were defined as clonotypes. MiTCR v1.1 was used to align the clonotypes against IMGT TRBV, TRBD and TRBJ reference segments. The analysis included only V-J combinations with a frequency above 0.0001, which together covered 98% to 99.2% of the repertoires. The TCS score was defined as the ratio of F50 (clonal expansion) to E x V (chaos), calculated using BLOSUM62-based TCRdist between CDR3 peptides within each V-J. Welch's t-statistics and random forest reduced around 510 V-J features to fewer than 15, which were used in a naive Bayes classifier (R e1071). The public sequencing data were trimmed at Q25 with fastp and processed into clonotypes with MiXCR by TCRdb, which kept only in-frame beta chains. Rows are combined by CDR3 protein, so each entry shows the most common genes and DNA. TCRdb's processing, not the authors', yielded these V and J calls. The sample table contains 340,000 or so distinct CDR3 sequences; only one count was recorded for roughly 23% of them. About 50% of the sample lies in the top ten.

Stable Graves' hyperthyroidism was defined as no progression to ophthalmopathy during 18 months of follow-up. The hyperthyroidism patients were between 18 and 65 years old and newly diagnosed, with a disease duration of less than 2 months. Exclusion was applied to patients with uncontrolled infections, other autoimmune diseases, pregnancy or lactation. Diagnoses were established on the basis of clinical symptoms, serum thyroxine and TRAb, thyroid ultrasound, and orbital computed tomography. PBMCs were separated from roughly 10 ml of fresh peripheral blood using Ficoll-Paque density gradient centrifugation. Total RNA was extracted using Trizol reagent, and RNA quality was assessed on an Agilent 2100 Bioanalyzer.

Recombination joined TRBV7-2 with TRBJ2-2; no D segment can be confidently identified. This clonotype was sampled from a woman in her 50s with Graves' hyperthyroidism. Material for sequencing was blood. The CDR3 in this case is CASSLVRLNTGELFF. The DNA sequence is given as TGTGCCAGCAGCTTAGTACGGTTGAACACCGGGGAGCTGTTTTTT.